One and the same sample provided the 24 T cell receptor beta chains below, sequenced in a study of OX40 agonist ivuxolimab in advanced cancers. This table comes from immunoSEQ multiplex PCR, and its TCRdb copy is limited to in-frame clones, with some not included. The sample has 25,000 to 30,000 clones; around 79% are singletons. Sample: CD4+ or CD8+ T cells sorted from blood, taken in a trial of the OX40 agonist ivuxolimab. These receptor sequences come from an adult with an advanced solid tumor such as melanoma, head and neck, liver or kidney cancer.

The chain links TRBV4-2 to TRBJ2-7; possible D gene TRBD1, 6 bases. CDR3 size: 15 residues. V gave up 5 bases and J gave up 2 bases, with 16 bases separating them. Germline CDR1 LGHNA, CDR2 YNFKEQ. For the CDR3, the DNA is TGTGCCAGCAGCTCAGGGTTGGGGGCTACCTACGAGCAGTACTTC. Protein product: CASSSGLGATYEQYF.

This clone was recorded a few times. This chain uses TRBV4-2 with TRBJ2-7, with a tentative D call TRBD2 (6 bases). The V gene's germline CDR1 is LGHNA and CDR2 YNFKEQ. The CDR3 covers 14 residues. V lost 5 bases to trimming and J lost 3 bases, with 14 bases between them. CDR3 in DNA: TGTGCCAGCAGCTCCTCAGCGGGTGGCTACGAGCAGTACTTC. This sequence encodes CASSSSAGGYEQYF.

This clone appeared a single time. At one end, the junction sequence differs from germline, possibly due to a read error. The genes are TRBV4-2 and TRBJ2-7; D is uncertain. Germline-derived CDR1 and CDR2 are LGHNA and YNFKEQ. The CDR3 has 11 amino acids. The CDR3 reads CASSQELQTVF. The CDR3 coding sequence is TGTGCTAGCAGCCAAGAACTACAGACGGTCTTC.

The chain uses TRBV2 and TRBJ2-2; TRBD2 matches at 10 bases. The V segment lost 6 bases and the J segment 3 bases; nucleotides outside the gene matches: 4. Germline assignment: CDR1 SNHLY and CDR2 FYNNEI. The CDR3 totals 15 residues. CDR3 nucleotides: TGTGCCAGCAGCGGACTAGCGGAGGACACCGGGGAGCTGTTTTTT. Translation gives CASSGLAEDTGELFF.

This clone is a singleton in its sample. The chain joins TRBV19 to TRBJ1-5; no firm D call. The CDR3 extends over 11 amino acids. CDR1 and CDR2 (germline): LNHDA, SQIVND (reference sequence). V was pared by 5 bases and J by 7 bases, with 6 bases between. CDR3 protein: CASSRGQPQHF. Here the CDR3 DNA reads TGTGCCAGTAGTCGAGGACAGCCCCAGCATTTT.

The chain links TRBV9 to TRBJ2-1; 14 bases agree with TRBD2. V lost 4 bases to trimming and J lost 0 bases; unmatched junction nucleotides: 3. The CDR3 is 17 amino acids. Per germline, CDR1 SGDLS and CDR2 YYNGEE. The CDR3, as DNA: TGTGCCAGCAGCTCCGGGACTAGCGGGAGCTCCTACAATGAGCAGTTCTTC. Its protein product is CASSSGTSGSSYNEQFF.

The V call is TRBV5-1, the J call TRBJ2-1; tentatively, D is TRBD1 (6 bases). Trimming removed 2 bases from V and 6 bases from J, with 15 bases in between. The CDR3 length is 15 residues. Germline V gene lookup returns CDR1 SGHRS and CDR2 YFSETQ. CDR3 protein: CASSFSQGFRNEQFF. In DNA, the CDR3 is TGCGCCAGCAGCTTTTCCCAGGGGTTTCGCAATGAGCAGTTCTTC.

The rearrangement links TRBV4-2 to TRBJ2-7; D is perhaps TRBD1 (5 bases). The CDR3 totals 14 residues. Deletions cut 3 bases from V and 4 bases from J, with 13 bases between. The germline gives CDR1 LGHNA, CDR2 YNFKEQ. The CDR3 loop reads CASSHPWGSYEQYF. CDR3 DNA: TGTGCCAGCAGCCATCCGTGGGGCTCGTACGAGCAGTACTTC.

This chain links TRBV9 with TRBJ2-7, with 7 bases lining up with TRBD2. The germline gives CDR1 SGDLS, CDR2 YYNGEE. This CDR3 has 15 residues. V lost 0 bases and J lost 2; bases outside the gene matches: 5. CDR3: CASSVGSGTPYEQYF. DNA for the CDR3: TGTGCCAGCAGCGTAGGAAGCGGGACGCCCTACGAGCAGTACTTC.

In DNA form, the CDR3 reads TGTGCCAGCTCATCGACAGGGGCTAGCACAGATACGCAGTATTTT. This gives the protein CASSSTGASTDTQYF. V and J are TRBV18 and TRBJ2-3, with 8 nucleotides matching TRBD1. V was clipped by 5 bases and J by 0 bases; unmatched bases: 4. The CDR3 has 15 amino acids. Germline CDR1 reads KGHSH; CDR2 reads LQKENI.

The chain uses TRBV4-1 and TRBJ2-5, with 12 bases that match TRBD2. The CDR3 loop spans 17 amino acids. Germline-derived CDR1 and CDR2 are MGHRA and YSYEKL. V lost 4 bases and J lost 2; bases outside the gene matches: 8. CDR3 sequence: CASSPGLAGRLQETQYF. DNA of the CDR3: TGCGCCAGCAGCCCCGGACTAGCGGGGAGGTTACAAGAGACCCAGTACTTC.

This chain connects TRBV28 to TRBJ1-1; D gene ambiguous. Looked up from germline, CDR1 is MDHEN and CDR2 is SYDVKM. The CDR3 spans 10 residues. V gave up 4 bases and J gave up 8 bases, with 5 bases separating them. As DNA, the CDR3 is TGTGCCAGCAGTTCTTTCGAAGCTTTCTTT. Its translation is CASSSFEAFF.

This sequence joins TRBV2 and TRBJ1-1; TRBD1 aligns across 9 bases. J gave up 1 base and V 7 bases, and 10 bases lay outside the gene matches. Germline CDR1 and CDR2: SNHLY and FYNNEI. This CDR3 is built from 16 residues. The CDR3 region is CASIRLWTGANTEAFF. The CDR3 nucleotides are TGTGCCAGCATCCGGCTATGGACAGGGGCGAACACTGAAGCTTTCTTT. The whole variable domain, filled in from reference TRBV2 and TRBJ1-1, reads EPEVTQTPSHQVTQMGQEVILRCVPISNHLYFYWYRQILGQKVEFLVSFYNNEISEKSEIFDDQFSVERPDGSNFTLKIRSTKLEDSAMYFCASIRLWTGANTEAFFGQGTRLTVV.

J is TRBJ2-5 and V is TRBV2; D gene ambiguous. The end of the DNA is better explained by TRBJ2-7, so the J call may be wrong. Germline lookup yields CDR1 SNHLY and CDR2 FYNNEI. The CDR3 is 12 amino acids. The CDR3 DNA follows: TGTGCCAGCAGCCGAGTTTACTACGAGCAGTACTTC. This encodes CASSRVYYEQYF.

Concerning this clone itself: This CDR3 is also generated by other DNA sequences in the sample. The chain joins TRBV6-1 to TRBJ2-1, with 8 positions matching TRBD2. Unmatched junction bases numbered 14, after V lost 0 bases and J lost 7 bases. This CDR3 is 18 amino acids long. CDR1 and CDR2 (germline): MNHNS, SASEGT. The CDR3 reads CASSEALNEAGVLNEQFF. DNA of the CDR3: TGTGCCAGCAGTGAAGCGCTTAACGAAGCGGGAGTTTTAAATGAGCAGTTCTTC.

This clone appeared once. Here the CDR3 reads CATAHSGWAVNEQFF. CDR3 coding DNA: TGTGCCACCGCCCACAGCGGGTGGGCGGTAAATGAGCAGTTCTTC. The chain couples TRBV15 to TRBJ2-1; possibly TRBD2 for D (6 bases). Trimming took 8 bases from V and 7 from J, leaving 21 bases between them. The CDR3 has 15 amino acids. Germline CDR1 LNHNV, CDR2 YYDKDF (reference sequence).

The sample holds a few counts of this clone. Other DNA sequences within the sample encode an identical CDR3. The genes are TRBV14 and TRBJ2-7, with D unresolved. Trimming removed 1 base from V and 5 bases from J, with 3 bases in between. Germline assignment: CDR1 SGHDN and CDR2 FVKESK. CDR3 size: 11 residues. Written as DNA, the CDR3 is TGTGCCAGCAGCCAAGGGCACGAGCAGTACTTC. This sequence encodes CASSQGHEQYF.

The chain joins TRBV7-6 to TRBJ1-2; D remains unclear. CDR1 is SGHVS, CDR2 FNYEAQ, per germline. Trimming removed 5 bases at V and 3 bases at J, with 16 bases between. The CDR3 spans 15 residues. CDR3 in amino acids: CASSPPEPEDYGYTF. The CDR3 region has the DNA TGTGCCAGCAGCCCGCCCGAGCCGGAGGACTATGGCTACACCTTC.

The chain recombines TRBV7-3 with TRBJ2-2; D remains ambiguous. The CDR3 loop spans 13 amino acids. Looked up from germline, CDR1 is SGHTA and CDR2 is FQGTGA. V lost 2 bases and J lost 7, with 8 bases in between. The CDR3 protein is CASSLVGRGELFF. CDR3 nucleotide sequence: TGTGCCAGCAGCTTAGTCGGCCGCGGGGAGCTGTTTTTT. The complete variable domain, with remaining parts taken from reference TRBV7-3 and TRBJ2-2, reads GAGVSQTPSNKVTEKGKYVELRCDPISGHTALYWYRQSLGQGPEFLIYFQGTGAADDSGLPNDRFFAVRPEGSVSTLKIQRTERGDSAVYLCASSLVGRGELFFGEGSRLTVL.

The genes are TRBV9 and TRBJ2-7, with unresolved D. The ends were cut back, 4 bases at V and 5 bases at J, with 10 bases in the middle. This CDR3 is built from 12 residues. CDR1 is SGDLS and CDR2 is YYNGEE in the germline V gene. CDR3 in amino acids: CASSLDFDEQYF. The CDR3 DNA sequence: TGTGCCAGCAGCCTCGATTTCGACGAGCAGTACTTC. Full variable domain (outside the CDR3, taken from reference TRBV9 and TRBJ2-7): DSGVTQTPKHLITATGQRVTLRCSPRSGDLSVYWYQQSLDQGLQFLIQYYNGEERAKGNILERFSAQQFPDLHSELNLSSLELGDSALYFCASSLDFDEQYFGPGTRLTVT.

The DNA of the CDR3 is TGCGCCAGCAGCTTCGTAACAGGGGGCTATGGCTACACCTTC. Translated, it gives CASSFVTGGYGYTF. The chain combines TRBV5-1 with TRBJ1-2; 8 bases fit TRBD1. The CDR3 extends over 14 amino acids. Per germline, CDR1 SGHRS and CDR2 YFSETQ. The ends lost 2 bases at V and 4 bases at J; junction bases unmatched: 4. The whole variable domain, filled in from reference TRBV5-1 and TRBJ1-2, reads KAGVTQTPRYLIKTRGQQVTLSCSPISGHRSVSWYQQTPGQGLQFLFEYFSETQRNKGNFPGRFSGRQFSNSRSEMNVSTLELGDSALYLCASSFVTGGYGYTFGSGTRLTVV.

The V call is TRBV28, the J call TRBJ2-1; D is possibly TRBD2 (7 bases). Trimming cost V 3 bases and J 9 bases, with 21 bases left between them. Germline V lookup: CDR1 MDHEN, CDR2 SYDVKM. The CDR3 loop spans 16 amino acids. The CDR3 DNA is TGTGCCAGCAGTTTTTACAAGCGGGCAGGGGAGGGTGAGCAGTTCTTC. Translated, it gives CASSFYKRAGEGEQFF.

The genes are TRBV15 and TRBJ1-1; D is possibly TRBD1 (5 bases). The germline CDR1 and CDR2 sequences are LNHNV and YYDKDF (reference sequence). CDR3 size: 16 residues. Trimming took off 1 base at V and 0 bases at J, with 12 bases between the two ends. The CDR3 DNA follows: TGTGCCACCAGCAGAGGTGGGGCTTATATGAACACTGAAGCTTTCTTT. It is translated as CATSRGGAYMNTEAFF.

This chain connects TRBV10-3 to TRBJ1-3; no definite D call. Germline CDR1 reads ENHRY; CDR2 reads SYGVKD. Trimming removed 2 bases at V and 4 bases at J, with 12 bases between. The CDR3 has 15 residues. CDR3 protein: CAISEEEGIGNTIYF. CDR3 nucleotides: TGTGCCATCAGTGAGGAGGAGGGAATCGGAAACACCATATATTTT.